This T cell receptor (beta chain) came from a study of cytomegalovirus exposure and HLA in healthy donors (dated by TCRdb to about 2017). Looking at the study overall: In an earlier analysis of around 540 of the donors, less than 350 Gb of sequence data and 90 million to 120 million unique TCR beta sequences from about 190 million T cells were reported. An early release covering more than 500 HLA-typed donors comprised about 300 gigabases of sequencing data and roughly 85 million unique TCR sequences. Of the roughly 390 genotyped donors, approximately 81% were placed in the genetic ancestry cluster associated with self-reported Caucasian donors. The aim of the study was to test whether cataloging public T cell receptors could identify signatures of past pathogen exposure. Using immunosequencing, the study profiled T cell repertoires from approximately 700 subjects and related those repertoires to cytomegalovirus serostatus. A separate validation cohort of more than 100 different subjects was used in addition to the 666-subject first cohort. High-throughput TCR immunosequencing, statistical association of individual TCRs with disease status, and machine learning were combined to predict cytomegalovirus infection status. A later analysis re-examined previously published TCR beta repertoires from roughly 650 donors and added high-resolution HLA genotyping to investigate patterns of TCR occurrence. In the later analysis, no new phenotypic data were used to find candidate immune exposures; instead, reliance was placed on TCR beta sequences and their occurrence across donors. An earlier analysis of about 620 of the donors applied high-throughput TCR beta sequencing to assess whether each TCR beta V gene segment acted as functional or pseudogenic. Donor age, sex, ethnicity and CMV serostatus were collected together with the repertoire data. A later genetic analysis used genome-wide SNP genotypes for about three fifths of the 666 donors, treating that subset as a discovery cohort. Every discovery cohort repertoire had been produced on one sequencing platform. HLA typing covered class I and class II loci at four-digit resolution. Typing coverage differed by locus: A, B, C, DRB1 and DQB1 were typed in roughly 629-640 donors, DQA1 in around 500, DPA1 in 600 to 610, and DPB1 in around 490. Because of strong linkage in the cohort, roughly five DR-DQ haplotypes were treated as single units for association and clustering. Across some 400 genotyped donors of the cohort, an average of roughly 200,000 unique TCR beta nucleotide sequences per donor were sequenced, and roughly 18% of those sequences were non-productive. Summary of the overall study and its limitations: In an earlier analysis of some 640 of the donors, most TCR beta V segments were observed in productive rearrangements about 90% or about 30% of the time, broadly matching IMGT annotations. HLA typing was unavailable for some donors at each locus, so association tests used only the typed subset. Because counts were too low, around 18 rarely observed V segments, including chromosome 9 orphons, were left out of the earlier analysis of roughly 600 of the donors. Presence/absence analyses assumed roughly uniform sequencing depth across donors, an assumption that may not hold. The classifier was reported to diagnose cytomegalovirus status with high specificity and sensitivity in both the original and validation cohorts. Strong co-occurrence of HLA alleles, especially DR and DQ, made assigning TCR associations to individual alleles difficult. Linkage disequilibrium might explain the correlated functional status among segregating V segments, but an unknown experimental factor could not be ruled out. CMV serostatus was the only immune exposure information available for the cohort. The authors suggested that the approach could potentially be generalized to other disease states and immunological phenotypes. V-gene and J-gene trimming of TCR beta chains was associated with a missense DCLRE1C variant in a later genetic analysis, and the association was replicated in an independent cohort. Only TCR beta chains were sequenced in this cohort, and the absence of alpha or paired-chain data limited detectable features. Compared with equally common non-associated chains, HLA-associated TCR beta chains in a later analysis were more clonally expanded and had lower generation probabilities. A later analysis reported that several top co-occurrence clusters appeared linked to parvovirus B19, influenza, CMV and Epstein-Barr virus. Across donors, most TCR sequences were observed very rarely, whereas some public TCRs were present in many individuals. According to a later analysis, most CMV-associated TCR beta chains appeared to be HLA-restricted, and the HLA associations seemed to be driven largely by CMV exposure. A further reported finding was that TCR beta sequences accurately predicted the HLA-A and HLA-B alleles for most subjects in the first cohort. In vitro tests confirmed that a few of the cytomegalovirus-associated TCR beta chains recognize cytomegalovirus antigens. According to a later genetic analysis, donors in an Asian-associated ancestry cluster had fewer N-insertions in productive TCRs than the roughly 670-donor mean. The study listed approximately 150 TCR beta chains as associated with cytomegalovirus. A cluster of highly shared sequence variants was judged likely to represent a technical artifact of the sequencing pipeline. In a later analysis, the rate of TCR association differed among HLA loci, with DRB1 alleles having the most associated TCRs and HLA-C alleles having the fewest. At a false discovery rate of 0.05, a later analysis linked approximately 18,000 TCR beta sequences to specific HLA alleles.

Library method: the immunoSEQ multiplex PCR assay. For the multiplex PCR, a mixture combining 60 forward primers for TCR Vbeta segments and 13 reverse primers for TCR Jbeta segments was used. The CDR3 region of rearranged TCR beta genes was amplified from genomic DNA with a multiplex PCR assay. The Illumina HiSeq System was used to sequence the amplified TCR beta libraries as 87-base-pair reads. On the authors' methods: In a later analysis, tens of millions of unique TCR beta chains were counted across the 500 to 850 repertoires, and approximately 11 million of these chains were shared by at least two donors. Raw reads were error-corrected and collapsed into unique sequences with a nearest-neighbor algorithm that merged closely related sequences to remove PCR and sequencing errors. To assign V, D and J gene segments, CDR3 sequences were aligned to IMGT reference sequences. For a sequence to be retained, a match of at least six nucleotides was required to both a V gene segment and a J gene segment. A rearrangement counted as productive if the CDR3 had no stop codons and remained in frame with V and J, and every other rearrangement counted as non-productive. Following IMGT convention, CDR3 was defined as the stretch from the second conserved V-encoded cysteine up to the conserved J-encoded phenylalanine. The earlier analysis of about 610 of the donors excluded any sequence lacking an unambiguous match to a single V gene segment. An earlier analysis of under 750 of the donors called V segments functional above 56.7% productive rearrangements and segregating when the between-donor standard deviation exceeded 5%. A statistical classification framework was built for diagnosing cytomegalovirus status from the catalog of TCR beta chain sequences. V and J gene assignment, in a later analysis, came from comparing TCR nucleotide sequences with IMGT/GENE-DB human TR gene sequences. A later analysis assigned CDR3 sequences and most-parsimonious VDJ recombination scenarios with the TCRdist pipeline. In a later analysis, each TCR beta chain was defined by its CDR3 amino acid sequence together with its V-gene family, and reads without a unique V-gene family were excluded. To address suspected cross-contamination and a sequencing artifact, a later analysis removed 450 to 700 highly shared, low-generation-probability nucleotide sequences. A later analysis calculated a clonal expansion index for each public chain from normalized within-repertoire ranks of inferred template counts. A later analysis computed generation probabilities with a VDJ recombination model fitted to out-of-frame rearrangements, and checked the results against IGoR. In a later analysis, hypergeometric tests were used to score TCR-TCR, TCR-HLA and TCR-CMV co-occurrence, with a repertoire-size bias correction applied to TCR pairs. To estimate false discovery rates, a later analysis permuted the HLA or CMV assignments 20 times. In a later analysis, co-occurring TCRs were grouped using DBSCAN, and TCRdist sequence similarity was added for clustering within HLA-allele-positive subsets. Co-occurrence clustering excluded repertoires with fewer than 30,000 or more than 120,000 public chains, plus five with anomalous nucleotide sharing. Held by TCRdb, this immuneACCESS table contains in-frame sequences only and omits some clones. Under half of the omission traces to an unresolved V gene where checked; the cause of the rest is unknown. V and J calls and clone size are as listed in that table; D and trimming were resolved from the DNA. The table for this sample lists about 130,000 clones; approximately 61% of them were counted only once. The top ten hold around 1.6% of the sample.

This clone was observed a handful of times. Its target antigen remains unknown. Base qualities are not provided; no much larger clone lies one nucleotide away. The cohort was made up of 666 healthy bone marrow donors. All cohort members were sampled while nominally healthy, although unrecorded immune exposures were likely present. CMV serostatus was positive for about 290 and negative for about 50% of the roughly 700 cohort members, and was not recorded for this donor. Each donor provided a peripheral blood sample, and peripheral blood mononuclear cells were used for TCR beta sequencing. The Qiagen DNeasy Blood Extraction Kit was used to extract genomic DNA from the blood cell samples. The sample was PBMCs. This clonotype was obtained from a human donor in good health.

CDR3 reads: CASSQQGGETQYF. The nucleotide sequence reads TGTGCCAGCAGTCAACAGGGTGGAGAGACCCAGTACTTC. The chain is encoded by TRBV7-3 joined to TRBJ2-5, with TRBD1 as a weak D call on 6 bases. The CDR3 runs 13 residues from the cysteine to the phenylalanine. The retained sequence is limited to the CDR3, 39 bases, with the frame set at the first base. V is pared back by 6 bases and J by 4 bases, with 12 bases lying between the germline termini. For CDR1 and CDR2, the germline V gene lists SGHTA and FQGTGA.